This TCR beta chain was sequenced in a study of blood T cell repertoires in COVID-19. Study summary: Spain, Italy and the United States supplied samples that represented acute and convalescent COVID-19.

This clone showed up just once. Germline V CDR1 and CDR2: WSHSY, SAAADI. The CDR3 runs 15 residues. V lost 0 bases and J lost 4; bases outside the gene matches: 1. Participants came from around 25 US areas, aged about 18 to 89 years. Some clones are missing from TCRdb's copy, which holds only in-frame ones; the method was immunoSEQ multiplex PCR. The sample has 300,000 to 500,000 clones; 88% are singletons. The sample comprised PBMCs or T cells enriched from blood (not recorded which). This sequence originates from a woman in her twenties or thirties with acute COVID-19. The chain employs TRBV10-2 and TRBJ1-5, with 9 nucleotides matching TRBD1. CDR3 sequence reads: CASSESGQGNQPQHF. The CDR3 bases are TGCGCCAGCAGTGAGTCGGGACAGGGTAATCAGCCCCAGCATTTT.